These 20 T cell receptor beta chains were sequenced from one sample in a study of read filtering for tumor transcriptome and immune sequencing. This library used approximately 390 ng RNA and molecular barcoded adaptors spanning alpha/delta and beta/gamma chains. MiXCR, applied by TCRdb to the reads, yields one record per CDR3 protein. Altogether over 55,000 distinct CDR3 sequences are present, about 14% being singletons, with the ten largest covering approximately 50%. The sequencing sample was made of a population of CD138-negative cells sorted from bone marrow. The receptors shown here come from a donor at least 40 years old with multiple myeloma.

This chain connects TRBV6-5 to TRBJ1-1; maybe TRBD1 (6 bases). Germline V lookup: CDR1 MNHEY, CDR2 SVGAGI. The CDR3 has 15 amino acids. V was cut by 2 bases and J by 2 bases, with 12 bases left in between. Here the CDR3 reads CASSYGGARNTEAFF. The CDR3 DNA is TGTGCCAGCAGTTACGGGGGGGCTAGAAACACTGAAGCTTTCTTT.

This clonotype was detected ten times or more. The chain couples TRBV7-2 to TRBJ2-5; the match to TRBD2 covers 7 bases. The length of the CDR3 is 14 residues. Germline V gene lookup returns CDR1 SGHTA and CDR2 FQGNSA. J gave up 5 bases and V 2 bases, and 5 bases lay outside the gene matches. CDR3 in amino acids: CASSLMGEGETQYF. As DNA, the CDR3 is TGTGCCAGCAGCTTAATGGGGGAGGGGGAGACCCAGTACTTC.

This clonotype was observed a few times. The chain uses TRBV3-1 and TRBJ2-2, with 9 bases lining up with TRBD2. The CDR3 loop spans 17 amino acids. The V gene end was trimmed by 0 bases and the J gene end by 3 bases; junction bases not matched to a gene: 5. Germline values: CDR1 LGHDT, CDR2 YNNKEL (reference sequence). CDR3 nucleotide sequence: TGTGCCAGCAGCCAAGACTCTAGCGGGAAGTACACCGGGGAGCTGTTTTTT. Its protein product is CASSQDSSGKYTGELFF. The full variable domain, completed using reference TRBV3-1 and TRBJ2-2, is DTAVSQTPKYLVTQMGNDKSIKCEQNLGHDTMYWYKQDSKKFLKIMFSYNNKELIINETVPNRFSPKSPDKAHLNLHINSLELGDSAVYFCASSQDSSGKYTGELFFGEGSRLTVL.

At least ten counts were recorded for this clonotype. At one of its ends the junction is not consistent with the germline gene, which may arise from a read error. The V call is TRBV4-2, the J call TRBJ1-4; D gene ambiguous. Per the germline V gene, CDR1 is LGHNA and CDR2 is YNFKEQ. The CDR3 sequence is 15 residues long. CDR3 DNA sequence: TGCGCCAGCAGCCAAAACGGCCGTGGGGATGAAAAACTGTTTTTT. Its translation is CASSQNGRGDEKLFF.

This clonotype came up many times. V is TRBV2 and J is TRBJ2-1; 10 positions agree with TRBD2. V trimming: 3 bases; J trimming: 3 bases; junction bases outside the gene matches: 5. This CDR3 is 16 amino acids long. CDR1 SNHLY and CDR2 FYNNEI come from the germline V gene. The CDR3 coding sequence is TGTGCCAGCAGTGACCCCTGGACTAGCGGCTACAATGAGCAGTTCTTC. Its translation is CASSDPWTSGYNEQFF.

This clonotype was seen ten or more times. This chain uses TRBV29-1 with TRBJ2-3; tentative D call: TRBD2 (6 bases). Germline V gene sequence: CDR1 SQVTM, CDR2 ANQGSEA. The ends were cut back, 4 bases at V and 4 bases at J, with 15 bases in the middle. This CDR3 region has 14 residues. In DNA form, the CDR3 reads TGCAGCGTTGCGGCGGGACTCCACTCAGATACGCAGTATTTT. Translation gives CSVAAGLHSDTQYF.

As to this clonotype: One end of the junction varies from germline; a read error may be responsible. The rearrangement links TRBV4-3 to TRBJ1-2; 7 positions match TRBD1. The germline CDR1 and CDR2 sequences are LGHNA and YSLEER. The CDR3 has 13 residues. The CDR3 nucleotides are TGCGCCAGCAGCCGGGGGGTCGGAGGGGGCTACGCCTTC. This translates into CASSRGVGGGYAF.

This clonotype was seen ten or more times. A clone one base away is much larger, so this may be a read error. V gene TRBV11-2 combines with J gene TRBJ2-1; no definite D call. This CDR3 spans 13 amino acids. The germline gives CDR1 SGHAT, CDR2 FQNNGV. As DNA, the CDR3 is TGTGCCAGCAGCTTAGTAGGGCAGAATGAGCGGTTCTTC. It specifies CASSLVGQNERFF. The full variable domain, its missing parts supplied by reference TRBV11-2 and TRBJ2-1, is EAGVAQSPRYKIIEKRQSVAFWCNPISGHATLYWYQQILGQGPKLLIQFQNNGVVDDSQLPKDRFSAERLKGVDSTLKIQPAKLEDSAVYLCASSLVGQNERFFGPGTRLTVL.

This clonotype occurred many times. The rearrangement links TRBV7-9 to TRBJ2-1; D not certain. CDR1 and CDR2 (germline): SEHNR, FQNEAQ (reference sequence). V dropped 6 bases and J dropped 3 bases, with 15 bases sitting between them. CDR3 size: 15 residues. Here the CDR3 DNA reads TGTGCCAGCAGTTCCTCCCCCCCGAGCTACAATGAGCAGTTCTTC. Its protein is CASSSSPPSYNEQFF. Based on the CDR3 plus reference TRBV7-9 and TRBJ2-1, the full variable domain is DTGVSQNPRHKITKRGQNVTFRCDPISEHNRLYWYRQTLGQGPEFLTYFQNEAQLEKSRLLSDRFSAERPKGSFSTLEIQRTEQGDSAMYLCASSSSPPSYNEQFFGPGTRLTVL.

At least ten counts were recorded for this clonotype. This chain connects TRBV29-1 to TRBJ2-7; maybe TRBD1 (6 bases). The CDR3 totals 13 residues. V shed 7 bases and J shed 0 bases, with 13 bases lying between them. CDR1 and CDR2 (germline): SQVTM, ANQGSEA. DNA for the CDR3: TGCAGCGCCGACAGGAAATCCTCCTACGAGCAGTACTTC. The encoded protein is CSADRKSSYEQYF.

This clonotype occurred many times. This chain connects TRBV7-9 to TRBJ2-7, with 11 positions matching TRBD2. This CDR3 is built from 13 residues. V shed 8 bases, J shed 1 base, and the junction held 1 base outside the gene matches. Germline V CDR1 and CDR2: SEHNR, FQNEAQ (reference sequence). CDR3 protein: CASASGRSYEQYF. The DNA for the CDR3 is TGTGCCAGCGCTAGCGGGAGGTCCTACGAGCAGTACTTC.

This clonotype was counted between two and nine times. A read error may explain this, as a much larger clone is one base away. The V and J genes are TRBV19 and TRBJ2-1; D uncertain. Germline V CDR1 and CDR2: LNHDA, SQIVND (reference sequence). Trimming took off 0 bases at V and 6 bases at J, with 18 bases between the two ends. The CDR3 runs to 17 residues. CDR3 sequence (DNA): TGTGCCAGTAGTATAGAAGAGACCCTTCAAGGGATCAATGAGCAGTTCTTC. Its protein product is CASSIEETLQGINEQFF.

Notes on this clonotype: With a much larger clone just one base away, this may be a read error. V gene TRBV2 combines with J gene TRBJ1-2; 8 bases line up with TRBD1. The CDR3 is 14 residues long. Germline V gives CDR1 SNHLY, CDR2 FYNNEI. CDR3 protein: CASGEGDRRDGYTF. CDR3 bases: TGTGCCAGCGGTGAAGGGGACAGGAGAGATGGCTACACCTTC.

This clonotype was found many times. The chain joins TRBV29-1 to TRBJ2-5; 11 nucleotides line up with TRBD2. The junction had 2 bases not matched to a gene; V was cut back by 1 base and J by 1 base. The CDR3 is made up of 15 amino acids. Germline-derived CDR1 and CDR2 are SQVTM and ANQGSEA. The CDR3 spells CSVEGLAGPQETQYF. The CDR3 DNA reads TGCAGCGTTGAAGGACTAGCGGGGCCCCAAGAGACCCAGTACTTC.

V and J are TRBV5-6 and TRBJ2-5; 7 nucleotides align to TRBD1. Trimming cost V 4 bases and J 4 bases; bases outside gene matches: 10. The CDR3 is made up of 15 amino acids. CDR1 is SGHDT and CDR2 is YYEEEE in the germline V gene. CDR3 DNA sequence: TGTGCCAGCAGCCCCGGGACAGCCCTGGGAGAGACCCAGTACTTC. Translated: CASSPGTALGETQYF.

V usage is TRBV18 and J usage is TRBJ2-1; D not resolved. V lost 1 base to trimming and J lost 8 bases, with 6 bases between them. This CDR3 spans 12 amino acids. Germline CDR1 is KGHSH and CDR2 is LQKENI. The CDR3 sequence is CASSPRRDEQFF. The CDR3, as DNA: TGTGCCAGCTCACCACGCCGGGATGAGCAGTTCTTC. Using reference TRBV18 and TRBJ2-1 for the parts outside the CDR3, the full variable domain is NAGVMQNPRHLVRRRGQEARLRCSPMKGHSHVYWYRQLPEEGLKFMVYLQKENIIDESGMPKERFSAEFPKEGPSILRIQQVVRGDSAAYFCASSPRRDEQFFGPGTRLTVL.

The sample holds many counts of this clonotype. The J gene is TRBJ2-1, the V gene TRBV4-1, with a weak D call TRBD2 (5 bases). The germline gives CDR1 MGHRA, CDR2 YSYEKL. This CDR3 has 14 amino acids. V was shortened by 4 bases and J by 3 bases, with 10 bases between the two germline ends. This CDR3 is CASSPGRGYNEQFF. The CDR3 nucleotides read TGCGCCAGCAGCCCCGGCCGGGGCTACAATGAGCAGTTCTTC.

This clonotype came up many times. CDR3 protein: CASSQDLGPSSEQYF. CDR3 bases: TGTGCCAGCAGCCAAGATTTGGGGCCCAGTAGCGAGCAGTACTTC. The chain uses TRBV14 and TRBJ2-7, with D tentatively TRBD1 (5 bases). Germline values: CDR1 SGHDN, CDR2 FVKESK. Deletions cut 0 bases from V and 6 bases from J, with 15 bases between. CDR3 size: 15 residues.

The rearrangement joins TRBV7-3 to TRBJ2-1; D is undetermined. The CDR3 extends over 13 amino acids. Trimming cost V 5 bases and J 5 bases, with 10 bases left between them. Germline-derived CDR1 and CDR2 are SGHTA and FQGTGA. The CDR3 DNA is TGTGCCAGCAGCCCCGCTGTGGACAATGAGCAGTTCTTC. Translating gives CASSPAVDNEQFF.

This clonotype came up many times. The rearrangement links TRBV19 to TRBJ2-2; D may be TRBD2 (7 bases). The CDR3 totals 14 residues. V was clipped by 1 base and J by 7 bases, with 10 bases between them. The germline V gene has CDR1 LNHDA and CDR2 SQIVND (reference sequence). The CDR3 reads CASSIGGGVGELFF. CDR3 in DNA: TGTGCCAGTAGTATAGGAGGGGGGGTCGGGGAGCTGTTTTTT.